This T cell receptor (beta chain) was recorded in a study of blood T cell repertoires in COVID-19. Study details: Samples taken during acute and convalescent COVID-19 were collected in the United States, Italy and Spain. PBMCs, B-cell-depleted T cells, or T cells provided the cDNA or gDNA that made up the material.

Methods used by the authors: The assay estimated nucleated cells by amplifying reference gene primers. This table comes from immunoSEQ multiplex PCR, and its TCRdb copy is limited to in-frame clones, with some not included. Clone size and V and J calls were adopted from that table, with D and trimming inferred from the DNA. The table lists 150,000 to 200,000 clones, around 80% of them singletons, with about 10% in the top ten. This CDR3 has 14 residues. Germline values: CDR1 SGHDT, CDR2 YYEEEE. Trimming shortened V by 2 bases and J by 6 bases, and 11 bases separated the two germline ends. The rearrangement uses TRBV5-6 and TRBJ2-2, with D uncertain. The receptor's source is a man in his sixties with active or convalescent COVID-19. Sequences were obtained from peripheral blood. CDR3 bases: TGTGCCAGCAGCTTTCAAGCCTGGTCCGGGGAGCTGTTTTTT. Encoded protein: CASSFQAWSGELFF.